This passage covers 26 T cell receptor beta chains from one sample sequenced in a study of blood T cell repertoires in COVID-19. TCRdb's table, derived via immunoSEQ multiplex PCR, lists solely in-frame clones and lacks some. The table shows under 350,000 clones, with about nine tenths occurring only once. The sample comprised PBMCs or T cells enriched from blood (not recorded which). The receptors originated from a woman in her sixties who had recovered from COVID-19.

The chain couples TRBV28 to TRBJ1-3, with D unclear. With 7 bases removed from V and 1 base from J, the gap between germline ends came to 23 bases. Germline values: CDR1 MDHEN, CDR2 SYDVKM. The CDR3 totals 18 residues. This CDR3 reads CASNPAGGPSWSGNTIYF. CDR3 coding DNA: TGTGCCAGCAACCCAGCGGGCGGACCGTCGTGGTCTGGAAACACCATATATTTT. Using reference TRBV28 and TRBJ1-3 for the parts outside the CDR3, the full variable domain is DVKVTQSSRYLVKRTGEKVFLECVQDMDHENMFWYRQDPGLGLRLIYFSYDVKMKEKGDIPEGYSVSREKKERFSLILESASTNQTSMYLCASNPAGGPSWSGNTIYFGEGSWLTVV.

This chain connects TRBV5-1 to TRBJ2-7; 9 nucleotides match TRBD2. This CDR3 region has 15 residues. CDR1 SGHRS and CDR2 YFSETQ come from the germline V gene. V lost 0 bases and J lost 2; bases outside the gene matches: 3. CDR3 region: CASSLGTSVTYEQYF. CDR3 DNA: TGCGCCAGCAGCTTGGGGACTAGCGTTACCTACGAGCAGTACTTC. The entire variable domain, with the rest obtained from reference TRBV5-1 and TRBJ2-7, is as follows: KAGVTQTPRYLIKTRGQQVTLSCSPISGHRSVSWYQQTPGQGLQFLFEYFSETQRNKGNFPGRFSGRQFSNSRSEMNVSTLELGDSALYLCASSLGTSVTYEQYFGPGTRLTVT.

This chain connects TRBV5-1 to TRBJ1-2, with a weak D call TRBD1 (5 bases). The germline V gene encodes CDR1 SGHRS and CDR2 YFSETQ. V gave up 5 bases and J gave up 2 bases, with 13 bases separating them. The CDR3 spans 14 residues. Written as DNA, the CDR3 is TGCGCCAGCAGTGCGGGCGGGGGGAACTATGGCTACACCTTC. Its protein is CASSAGGGNYGYTF.

V gene TRBV13 combines with J gene TRBJ1-1; no clear D gene. Germline CDR1 and CDR2: PRHDT and FYEKMQ (reference sequence). V lost 1 base and J 7 bases, leaving 7 bases between the germline ends. This CDR3 contains 12 residues. The CDR3 bases are TGTGCCAGCAGCTTAGTCAGACATGAAGCTTTCTTT. Residues: CASSLVRHEAFF.

The chain carries TRBV10-2 and TRBJ1-5; D gene ambiguous. V was cut by 4 bases and J by 5 bases, with 12 bases left in between. The CDR3 has 14 amino acids. Germline CDR1 WSHSY, CDR2 SAAADI. CDR3 sequence: CASSVGMLDQPQHF. The CDR3 region has the DNA TGCGCCAGCAGTGTCGGGATGCTAGATCAGCCCCAGCATTTT.

The chain carries TRBV7-6 and TRBJ2-2; TRBD1 matches 8 bases. Germline V lookup: CDR1 SGHVS, CDR2 FNYEAQ. Trimming took 5 bases from V and 4 from J; bases not matched to a gene: 6. This CDR3 is 15 amino acids long. DNA for the CDR3: TGTGCCAGCAGCCCCCAGGGGGCGACCACCGGGGAGCTGTTTTTT. Protein sequence: CASSPQGATTGELFF.

The chain is built from TRBV9 and TRBJ1-6; 8 nucleotides match TRBD1. Germline trimming cut 4 bases from V and 4 bases from J; bases unmatched to any gene: 10. Per the germline V gene, CDR1 is SGDLS and CDR2 is YYNGEE. CDR3 length equals 17 residues. CDR3 amino acids: CASSPRQGPLYNSPLHF. The DNA of the CDR3 is TGTGCCAGCAGCCCGCGACAGGGGCCCCTATATAATTCACCCCTCCACTTT.

The rearrangement uses TRBV29-1 and TRBJ1-1; D unclear. Trimming took off 1 base at V and 3 bases at J, with 12 bases between the two ends. The CDR3 runs 14 residues. CDR1 is SQVTM and CDR2 is ANQGSEA in the germline V gene. CDR3 sequence (DNA): TGCAGCGTTGAAGTGGATAACAGACACACTGAAGCTTTCTTT. Translated, it gives CSVEVDNRHTEAFF.

The V gene is TRBV20-1, the J gene TRBJ1-4; D ambiguous. The CDR3 contains 11 residues. Trimming stripped 6 bases from V and 5 bases from J, with 7 bases between. Germline V CDR1 and CDR2: DFQATT, SNEGSKA (reference sequence). In DNA form, the CDR3 reads TGCAGTGCGGTCGAGAATGAAAAACTGTTTTTT. Its translation: CSAVENEKLFF.

CDR3 sequence: CASSPRLASSYNEQFF. CDR3 nucleotide sequence: TGTGCCAGCAGCCCCCGACTTGCCAGCTCCTACAATGAGCAGTTCTTC. This chain connects TRBV9 to TRBJ2-1, with D unclear. Germline CDR1 is SGDLS and CDR2 is YYNGEE. The CDR3 length is 16 residues. V was shortened by 4 bases and J by 0 bases, with 14 bases between the two germline ends.

This chain links TRBV19 with TRBJ1-1; TRBD1 is a possible D gene (5 bases). The CDR3 runs 13 residues. CDR1 LNHDA and CDR2 SQIVND come from the germline V gene (reference sequence). V lost 1 base, J lost 6 bases, and 9 bases lay in between. The CDR3 bases are TGTGCCAGTAGTATAGGTAGGGGTTCTGAAGCTTTCTTT. Its translation: CASSIGRGSEAFF. The full variable domain, completed using reference TRBV19 and TRBJ1-1, is DGGITQSPKYLFRKEGQNVTLSCEQNLNHDAMYWYRQDPGQGLRLIYYSQIVNDFQKGDIAEGYSVSREKKESFPLTVTSAQKNPTAFYLCASSIGRGSEAFFGQGTRLTVV.

CDR3 region: CASSVGTPYEQYF. The CDR3 bases are TGTGCCAGCAGTGTGGGGACACCCTACGAGCAGTACTTC. The chain recombines TRBV2 with TRBJ2-7, with D tentatively TRBD1 (6 bases). This CDR3 is 13 amino acids long. Germline CDR1 SNHLY, CDR2 FYNNEI. V was trimmed by 4 bases and J by 2 bases, leaving 9 bases between them.

The rearrangement links TRBV29-1 to TRBJ2-7; the match to TRBD1 covers 9 bases. V shed 4 bases and J 7 bases; nucleotides not matched to a gene: 11. This CDR3 is built from 14 residues. Per germline, CDR1 SQVTM and CDR2 ANQGSEA. The CDR3 is CSVAVGQGTEEQYF. DNA of the CDR3: TGCAGCGTTGCGGTCGGACAGGGGACCGAGGAGCAGTACTTC.

The chain recombines TRBV2 with TRBJ2-3, with D unclear. The CDR3 totals 13 residues. Per germline, CDR1 SNHLY and CDR2 FYNNEI. CDR3 sequence (DNA): TGTGCTGGCGCCTACCAGGGCACAGATACGCAGTATTTT. It yields the protein CAGAYQGTDTQYF.

The rearrangement uses TRBV27 and TRBJ1-6; D is possibly TRBD1 (5 bases). Germline lookup yields CDR1 MNHEY and CDR2 SMNVEV (reference sequence). The CDR3 extends over 16 amino acids. The ends were cut back, 7 bases at V and 9 bases at J, with 22 bases in the middle. CDR3 residues: CASMGPGNAYGSPLHF. The CDR3 region has the DNA TGTGCCAGCATGGGTCCAGGGAACGCATACGGTTCACCCCTCCACTTT.

The chain carries TRBV10-3 and TRBJ2-5; 10 bases align to TRBD2. The CDR3 totals 17 residues. Losses at the gene ends were 4 bases for V and 2 bases for J; bases not matched to a gene: 10. Germline CDR1 ENHRY, CDR2 SYGVKD. The DNA of the CDR3 is TGTGCCATCAGTGGGACCCTCGGGACTAGCGATCAAGAGACCCAGTACTTC. Translating gives CAISGTLGTSDQETQYF.

CDR3 in amino acids: CASRPDREVAFF. For the CDR3, the DNA is TGTGCCAGCAGACCTGACAGGGAAGTAGCTTTCTTT. J is TRBJ1-1 and V is TRBV2; 7 nucleotides agree with TRBD1. Trimming removed 6 bases from V and 10 bases from J; junction bases left unmatched: 8. The CDR3 loop spans 12 amino acids. Per the germline V gene, CDR1 is SNHLY and CDR2 is FYNNEI.

This clone turned up a few times. The chain couples TRBV5-5 to TRBJ1-5; D call uncertain. Trimming shortened V by 3 bases and J by 2 bases, and 6 bases separated the two germline ends. The CDR3 loop spans 13 amino acids. The germline V gene encodes CDR1 SGHKS and CDR2 YYEKEE (reference sequence). CDR3 sequence (DNA): TGTGCCAGCAGCTCCGGGGGCAATCAGCCCCAGCATTTT. Translation: CASSSGGNQPQHF.

This clone has only one observation. V and J are TRBV5-1 and TRBJ1-3, with D possibly TRBD1 on 6 matching bases. The CDR3 totals 16 residues. The germline V gene has CDR1 SGHRS and CDR2 YFSETQ. Trimming removed 3 bases at V and 0 bases at J, with 13 bases between. CDR3 bases: TGCGCCAGCAGCTCACAGGGCACCGACTCTGGAAACACCATATATTTT. Protein sequence: CASSSQGTDSGNTIYF.

As concerns this clone: This CDR3 is also generated by other DNA sequences in the sample. J is TRBJ2-5 and V is TRBV9; D is unclear. The V end was cut by 0 bases, the J end by 4 bases, with 7 bases between. Germline CDR1 is SGDLS and CDR2 is YYNGEE. The CDR3 has 13 residues. The CDR3 is CASSVAPGETQYF. The CDR3 nucleotides are TGTGCCAGCAGCGTAGCCCCGGGAGAGACCCAGTACTTC.

This clone was counted only a few times. The chain carries TRBV6-1 and TRBJ2-2; tentative D call: TRBD2 (5 bases). CDR1 and CDR2 from the germline V gene are MNHNS and SASEGT. V was shortened by 2 bases and J by 8 bases, with 15 bases between the two germline ends. The CDR3 spans 15 residues. The CDR3 DNA is TGTGCCAGCAGTGAACCTGGTCGGGGAAAGGGGGAGCTGTTTTTT. Protein product: CASSEPGRGKGELFF.

The V call is TRBV9, the J call TRBJ1-1; 11 bases map to TRBD1. Germline CDR1 is SGDLS and CDR2 is YYNGEE. Trimming took 6 bases from V and 3 from J; bases not matched to a gene: 4. CDR3 length equals 14 residues. Here the CDR3 DNA reads TGTGCCAGCAACGCGGGACAGGGGGACACTGAAGCTTTCTTT. Translation: CASNAGQGDTEAFF.

The chain has TRBV14 and TRBJ2-1; 9 nucleotides match TRBD2. Germline loops: CDR1 SGHDN, CDR2 FVKESK. The CDR3 runs 14 residues. Trimming removed 6 bases from V and 6 bases from J; junction bases left unmatched: 6. CDR3: CASRQGLAGNEQFF. CDR3 sequence (DNA): TGTGCCAGCAGGCAGGGACTAGCTGGCAATGAGCAGTTCTTC.

This chain connects TRBV15 to TRBJ2-1; D ambiguous. Germline V gene data show CDR1 as LNHNV and CDR2 as YYDKDF (reference sequence). The CDR3 has 13 residues. Trimming took off 1 base at V and 2 bases at J, with 3 bases between the two ends. Here the CDR3 DNA reads TGTGCCACCAGCAGAGCGGCCTACAATGAGCAGTTCTTC. Protein product: CATSRAAYNEQFF.

The CDR3 is CASGRDRDTEAFF. As DNA, the CDR3 is TGTGCCAGCGGCAGGGATAGGGACACTGAAGCTTTCTTT. The chain uses TRBV18 and TRBJ1-1; D may be TRBD1 (5 bases). Per the germline V gene, CDR1 is KGHSH and CDR2 is LQKENI. CDR3 length: 13 amino acids. Trimming pared 8 bases from V and 3 bases from J, leaving 13 bases between.

The chain carries TRBV19 and TRBJ2-1; D is uncertain. With 7 bases removed from V and 2 bases from J, the gap between germline ends came to 15 bases. In germline, CDR1 is LNHDA, CDR2 SQIVND (reference sequence). The CDR3 sequence is 15 residues long. The CDR3 DNA reads TGTGCCAGTACCCAAACGGGTTTGCCCTACAATGAGCAGTTCTTC. This gives the protein CASTQTGLPYNEQFF. Using reference TRBV19 and TRBJ2-1 for the parts outside the CDR3, the full variable domain is DGGITQSPKYLFRKEGQNVTLSCEQNLNHDAMYWYRQDPGQGLRLIYYSQIVNDFQKGDIAEGYSVSREKKESFPLTVTSAQKNPTAFYLCASTQTGLPYNEQFFGPGTRLTVL.